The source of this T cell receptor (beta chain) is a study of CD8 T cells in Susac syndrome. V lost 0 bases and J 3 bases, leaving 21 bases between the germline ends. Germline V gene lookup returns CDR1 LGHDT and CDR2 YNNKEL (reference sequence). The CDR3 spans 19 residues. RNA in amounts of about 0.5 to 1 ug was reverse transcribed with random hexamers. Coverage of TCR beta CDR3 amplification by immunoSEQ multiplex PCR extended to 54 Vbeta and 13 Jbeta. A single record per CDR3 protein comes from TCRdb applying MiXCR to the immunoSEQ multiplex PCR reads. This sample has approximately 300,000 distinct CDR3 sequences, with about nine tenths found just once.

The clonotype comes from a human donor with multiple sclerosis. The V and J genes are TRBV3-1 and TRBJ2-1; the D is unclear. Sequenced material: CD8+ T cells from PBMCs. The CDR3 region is CASSQEVSSESYFYNEQFF. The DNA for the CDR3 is TGTGCCAGCAGCCAAGAGGTCAGCTCGGAGTCGTACTTCTACAATGAGCAGTTCTTC.